This T cell receptor beta chain stems from a study of response to subunit inactivated influenza vaccine. About this clonotype itself: The target antigen is unknown.

V lost 6 bases, J lost 7 bases, and 7 bases stayed unmatched. The CDR3 covers 13 residues. Germline CDR1 is MNHEY and CDR2 is SMNVEV (reference sequence). Broader study findings: Authors suggested each seasonal flu vaccination may recruit only limited numbers of new T cells.

One entry per CDR3 protein, called by TCRdb with MiXCR from the RT-PCR reads. The data contain 750,000 to 850,000 distinct CDR3 sequences, approximately 18% of them singletons. This chain connects TRBV27 to TRBJ2-5; 8 nucleotides align to TRBD1. Sequencing was performed on PBMCs from blood, taken around 5 days after vaccination. This clonotype was sampled from a man aged 45-60 years who received an inactivated influenza vaccine. CDR3 DNA: TGTGCCAGCAGCCCGGACAGGGTAGGGACCCAGTACTTC. Translation gives CASSPDRVGTQYF.